The 20 T cell receptor beta chains below all came from one sample that was sequenced in a study of blood T cell repertoires in COVID-19 (dated by TCRdb to about 2020). Libraries were constructed by the immunoSEQ multiplex PCR assay. TCRdb holds this immuneACCESS table with in-frame rearrangements only. Some clones are missing; in checked studies, unresolved V genes explain under half, and the rest has no known cause. A total of approximately 58,000 clones appear in this sample, 70% to 90% of them only once. Roughly 30% of the sample belongs to the ten largest clones. Sequencing input: peripheral blood. Every receptor here comes from a man in his sixties with COVID-19, enrolled during active disease.

The J gene is TRBJ2-1, the V gene TRBV5-6, with a tentative D call TRBD2 (5 bases). CDR3 length: 11 amino acids. Trimming took 5 bases from V and 8 from J, leaving 8 bases between them. Germline V gene data show CDR1 as SGHDT and CDR2 as YYEEEE. The CDR3 sequence is CASSEGDEQFF. Written as DNA, the CDR3 is TGTGCCAGCAGTGAGGGTGATGAGCAGTTCTTC.

The CDR3 nucleotides are TGTGCCAGCAGCTTAAGGCTAGCGGGGGTGGATACGCAGTATTTT. It is translated as CASSLRLAGVDTQYF. The gene calls are TRBV7-8 and TRBJ2-3; 10 nucleotides line up with TRBD2. This CDR3 is 15 amino acids long. Germline assignment: CDR1 SGHVS and CDR2 FQNEAQ. J was trimmed by 6 bases and V by 2 bases; bases with no gene match: 5.

V and J are TRBV11-2 and TRBJ1-2, with a weak D call TRBD1 (5 bases). Trimming left V 5 bases short and J 4 bases short, with 11 bases between. CDR3 length equals 13 residues. Per the germline V gene, CDR1 is SGHAT and CDR2 is FQNNGV. The CDR3 DNA is TGTGCCAGCAGCGCCACAAGGGGCTATGGCTACACCTTC. It encodes CASSATRGYGYTF.

This sequence joins TRBV3-1 (or the pseudogene TRBV3-2) and TRBJ2-2, with TRBD2 matching 13 bases. The CDR3 loop spans 18 amino acids. The V and J ends lost 5 bases and 5 bases, in that order; junction bases with no gene match: 11. Per the germline V gene, CDR1 is LGHDT and CDR2 is YNNKEL (reference sequence). CDR3 nucleotide sequence: TGTGCCAGCAGCAGAGTTCGGACTAGCGGGAGAGGTACCGGGGAGCTGTTTTTT. This codes for CASSRVRTSGRGTGELFF.

The chain combines TRBV6-2 or TRBV6-3 with TRBJ1-5; tentative D call: TRBD1 (6 bases). Germline CDR1 reads MNHEY; CDR2 reads SVGEGT. Trimming removed 4 bases at V and 7 bases at J, with 17 bases between. The CDR3 totals 15 residues. CDR3 residues: CASSSDDRLWQPQHF. CDR3 nucleotide sequence: TGTGCCAGCAGTTCCGATGACAGGCTCTGGCAGCCCCAGCATTTT.

V is TRBV27 and J is TRBJ1-5; D is possibly TRBD1 (6 bases). The CDR3 spans 16 residues. Germline lookup yields CDR1 MNHEY and CDR2 SMNVEV (reference sequence). V lost 0 bases and J 3 bases, leaving 12 bases between the germline ends. The CDR3 sequence is CASSLSVSGVNQPQHF. The CDR3 coding sequence is TGTGCCAGCAGTTTATCGGTTTCAGGGGTCAATCAGCCCCAGCATTTT.

CDR3 sequence reads: CATKAGGEFF. The CDR3, as DNA: TGTGCCACCAAAGCGGGAGGGGAGTTCTTC. This chain uses TRBV6-5 with TRBJ2-1; 10 bases line up with TRBD2. V shed 10 bases and J 14 bases; nucleotides not matched to a gene: 5. The germline V gene encodes CDR1 MNHEY and CDR2 SVGAGI. The CDR3 covers 10 residues.

The chain joins TRBV18 to TRBJ1-1, with D possibly TRBD1 on 5 matching bases. The CDR3 sequence is 15 residues long. Germline CDR1 is KGHSH and CDR2 is LQKENI. V gave up 3 bases and J gave up 4 bases, with 15 bases separating them. The DNA of the CDR3 is TGTGCCAGCTCACCTCTTGACAGACTGGGCACTGAAGCTTTCTTT. Translating it yields CASSPLDRLGTEAFF.

V usage is TRBV5-6 and J usage is TRBJ1-6; D possibly corresponds to TRBD1 (5 bases). Germline V gives CDR1 SGHDT, CDR2 YYEEEE. The CDR3 sequence is 13 residues long. Deletions cut 3 bases from V and 7 bases from J, with 8 bases between. Here the CDR3 DNA reads TGTGCCAGCAGCTCCACAGGAAATTCACCCCTCCACTTT. It is translated as CASSSTGNSPLHF.

This sequence joins TRBV11-1 and TRBJ2-5; D remains ambiguous. CDR3 size: 12 residues. The germline V and J ends were trimmed by 5 bases and 3 bases, with 7 bases remaining between them. The germline CDR1 and CDR2 sequences are SGHAT and FQDESV (reference sequence). The CDR3 loop reads CASSRSEETQYF. CDR3 in DNA: TGTGCCAGCAGCCGAAGCGAAGAGACCCAGTACTTC.

The chain combines TRBV6-5 with TRBJ2-2, with 13 bases lining up with TRBD2. Per the germline V gene, CDR1 is MNHEY and CDR2 is SVGAGI. The CDR3 is made up of 15 amino acids. Trimming cost V 7 bases and J 4 bases; bases outside gene matches: 3. In DNA form, the CDR3 reads TGTGCCAGCACGGGACTAGCGGGACGCACCGGGGAGCTGTTTTTT. Its translation is CASTGLAGRTGELFF.

The rearrangement links TRBV19 to TRBJ2-2; D is possibly TRBD1 (5 bases). The length of the CDR3 is 14 residues. Trimming cost V 6 bases and J 5 bases, with 13 bases left between them. The germline CDR1 and CDR2 sequences are LNHDA and SQIVND (reference sequence). The CDR3 loop is CASRLQDNTGELFF. The DNA of the CDR3 is TGTGCCAGTAGGTTACAGGATAATACCGGGGAGCTGTTTTTT.

The chain has TRBV18 and TRBJ2-5; no clear D gene. This CDR3 region has 14 residues. V was shortened by 2 bases and J by 7 bases, with 14 bases between the two germline ends. Germline values: CDR1 KGHSH, CDR2 LQKENI. The CDR3 protein is CASSPVPISVTQYF. The CDR3 bases are TGTGCCAGCTCACCAGTCCCGATCAGTGTGACCCAGTACTTC.

The chain links TRBV11-2 to TRBJ1-5, with D possibly TRBD1 on 5 matching bases. The CDR3 extends over 15 amino acids. Trimming took 4 bases from V and 0 from J, leaving 10 bases between them. The germline V gene encodes CDR1 SGHAT and CDR2 FQNNGV. In nucleotides, the CDR3 is TGTGCCAGCAGCTCCGACAGATATAGCAATCAGCCCCAGCATTTT. This sequence encodes CASSSDRYSNQPQHF. Full variable domain (remainder filled in from reference TRBV11-2 and TRBJ1-5): EAGVAQSPRYKIIEKRQSVAFWCNPISGHATLYWYQQILGQGPKLLIQFQNNGVVDDSQLPKDRFSAERLKGVDSTLKIQPAKLEDSAVYLCASSSDRYSNQPQHFGDGTRLSIL.

V gene TRBV6-5 combines with J gene TRBJ1-1; the match to TRBD1 covers 8 bases. The CDR3 sequence is 12 residues long. Germline CDR1 MNHEY, CDR2 SVGAGI. V trimming: 5 bases; J trimming: 10 bases; junction bases outside the gene matches: 6. The DNA of the CDR3 is TGTGCCAGCAGTACCTCACAGGGGGGAGCTTTCTTT. It specifies CASSTSQGGAFF.

The chain has TRBV3-1 (or the pseudogene TRBV3-2) and TRBJ1-6; D perhaps matches TRBD1 (6 bases). Germline CDR1 reads LGHDT; CDR2 reads YNNKEL (reference sequence). This CDR3 has 15 residues. Trimming left V 1 base short and J 6 bases short, with 10 bases between. Here the CDR3 reads CASSQGRGGNSPLHF. As DNA, the CDR3 is TGTGCCAGCAGCCAAGGCAGGGGTGGTAATTCACCCCTCCACTTT.

V gene TRBV14 combines with J gene TRBJ2-7; 14 bases line up with TRBD2. With V trimmed by 1 base and J by 9 bases, 8 bases remained unmatched. CDR1 is SGHDN and CDR2 is FVKESK in the germline V gene. The length of the CDR3 is 16 residues. In DNA, the CDR3 is TGTGCCAGCAGCCAAGGCCAGGGGACTAGCGGGAGACGGCAGTACTTC. Translation: CASSQGQGTSGRRQYF.

This chain uses TRBV28 with TRBJ1-2; 9 bases line up with TRBD1. V lost 5 bases and J lost 10; bases outside the gene matches: 8. The germline CDR1 and CDR2 sequences are MDHEN and SYDVKM. This CDR3 is built from 13 residues. In DNA form, the CDR3 reads TGTGCCAGCAGTCCTCCGGGACAGGGCTTCTACACCTTC. This codes for CASSPPGQGFYTF.

This clone was seen only once. The genes are TRBV7-9 and TRBJ1-4; TRBD1 aligns across 9 bases. The CDR3 runs to 14 residues. The V and J ends lost 5 bases and 4 bases, in that order; junction bases with no gene match: 2. CDR1 is SEHNR and CDR2 is FQNEAQ in the germline V gene (reference sequence). CDR3 amino acids: CASSDRGINEKLFF. Written as DNA, the CDR3 is TGTGCCAGCAGCGACAGGGGGATTAATGAAAAACTGTTTTTT.

The V call is TRBV6-6, the J call TRBJ1-2; D unclear. The germline V and J ends were trimmed by 2 bases and 8 bases, with 18 bases remaining between them. This CDR3 has 15 residues. Germline V gives CDR1 MNHNY, CDR2 SVGAGI (reference sequence). The CDR3 is CASSYGGTLSGGYTF. In DNA form, the CDR3 reads TGTGCCAGCAGTTACGGTGGAACACTAAGTGGGGGCTACACCTTC.